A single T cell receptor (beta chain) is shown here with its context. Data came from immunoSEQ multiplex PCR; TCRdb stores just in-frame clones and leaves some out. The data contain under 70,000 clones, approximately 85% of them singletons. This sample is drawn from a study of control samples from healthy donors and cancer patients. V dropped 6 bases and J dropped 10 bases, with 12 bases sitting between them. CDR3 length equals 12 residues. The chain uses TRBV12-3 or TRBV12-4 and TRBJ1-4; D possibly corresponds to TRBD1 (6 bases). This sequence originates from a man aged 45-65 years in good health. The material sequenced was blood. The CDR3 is CASRRQEGKLFF. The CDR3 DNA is TGTGCCAGCAGACGACAGGAAGGAAAACTGTTTTTT.